This record covers a single T cell receptor (beta chain). The antigen it recognizes is unknown. No base quality information exists; no much larger clone differs at one position. Using the deep immunoSEQ assay, TCR CDR3 regions were amplified from genomic DNA by multiplex PCR. Extracted genomic DNA from each cell subset was spread evenly across all wells of several immunoSEQ 96-well plates, with each plate serving as a replicate. For sorted subsets, about 0.2 ug genomic DNA, equal to tens of thousands of T cell genomes, was loaded into each replicate PCR. Purified libraries were measured with a Qubit 3.0 fluorometer, size-checked on a Bioanalyzer 2100, and measured again with the KAPA Library Quantification kit. Every immunoSEQ 96-well plate was sequenced on a separate single-read 150-cycle Illumina NextSeq 550 flow cell. Concerning the study's data processing: The immunoSEQ output contained only junctional sequences without quality scores, so filtering could not match that applied to full-length reads. Sequences were annotated with PyIR, a Python wrapper for IgBLAST v1.9, and V/J genes and CDR3 were assigned using IMGT germline references. Any read was removed if the V/J assignment was weak (E-value above 1e-6), the CDR3 was missing, or the read contained stop codons, out-of-frame junctions, or ambiguous translated residues. V3J clonotypes were defined as sequences sharing the same inferred V gene, J gene, and CDR3 amino acid sequence. Percentage overlap between repertoires was calculated by dividing the number of shared unique clonotypes by the size of the smaller repertoire. Repertoire richness was assessed with RTK rarefaction, the Chao1 estimator, and Recon v2.1 estimates of unobserved clonotypes. OLGA was used to compute generation probabilities for all TCRbeta clonotypes that the gDNA method yielded from a few donors. Not all clones reach the TCRdb copy of this immuneACCESS table, which keeps in-frame sequences only. Checked studies attribute under half of the gap to unresolved V genes and leave the rest unexplained. That table gives V, J and clone size, and the DNA gave D and trimming. The sample includes some 2.1 million clones, with over 85% observed a single time. The top ten clonotypes cover 1.5% to 2% of the sample.

CD8 naive samples were CD45RO-negative cells positively selected for CCR7, giving a CD45RA+CCR7+ population that excluded TemRA cells. Donors were healthy HIV-negative adults with no recently reported acute infections or vaccinations. Only Caucasian adults living in Nashville, Tennessee, USA were represented among the donors. Blood was obtained by leukapheresis, after which PBMCs were separated by Ficoll-Histopaque density gradient centrifugation and cryopreserved in liquid nitrogen vapor phase. Purity and quantity of every magnetically sorted T cell population were checked by analytical flow cytometry. Genomic DNA was isolated from every sorted fraction and measured by UV absorbance on a Nanodrop 2000c. The germline V gene yields MDHEN for CDR1 and SYDVKM for CDR2. The trim is 5 bases for V and 0 bases for J, with a gap of 17 bases between the germline ends. There are 17 amino acids in the CDR3, from cysteine to phenylalanine inclusive. Only the CDR3 DNA stays, 51 bases, in frame from base 1.

The data originate from a study of shared clonotypes between healthy human individuals (dated by TCRdb to about 2020). About the investigation overall: Two women and a few men aged 18 to 49 years were included in the cohort. To increase sequencing depth and limit assay-specific biases, different laboratories used diverse techniques to prepare libraries and sequence TCR repertoires. For each donor, CD4 naive and CD4 memory were each run on three plates, CD8 naive on two plates, and CD8 memory on one plate. To estimate repertoire size and how much clonotypes are shared between individuals, the study performed deep sequencing of blood TCR repertoires from about 5 healthy adults. Between about 0.8 and 9 billion PBMCs per donor were obtained by leukapheresis. What the research found in general, with its limitations: Pairwise subsampling led to the expectation that sequencing depth would affect the degree of clonotype sharing among donors. Sampling was limited to blood, and TCR repertoires in tissue likely differ from TCR repertoires in blood. Higher generation probabilities were observed for clonotypes shared by all four sorted-subset donors than for non-shared clonotypes. Larger estimated clonotype richness was generally found for naive subsets than for memory subsets. Across a few donors, approximately 5% of naive CD4, over 3% of naive CD8, 2.3% of memory CD4, and about 0.4% of memory CD8 clonotypes were shared. Because the study included only a small number of donors, the genetic and exposure-history diversity represented was limited. Incomplete sequencing was indicated by rarefaction of sorted-subset datasets, despite the large sequencing depth.

The V and J segments used are TRBV28 and TRBJ1-5; 6 matching bases give a weak D call of TRBD1. Sequenced: naive CD8+ T cells from PBMCs. Per the publication, the cell subset or site label means: CD45RA+CCR7+. The receptor's source is a man aged 18 to 30 in good health. Some clones in this sample may be carry-over from other donors' samples. The DNA sequence is TGTGCCAGCAGTATTTTAGGGACAATAGATAGCAATCAGCCCCAGCATTTT. Translated, it gives CASSILGTIDSNQPQHF.